The 20 T cell receptor beta chains given below trace back to one sample, sequenced in a study of T-cell memory formation after mild COVID-19. A single record per CDR3 protein comes from TCRdb applying MiXCR to the 5' RACE reads. The table lists 130,000 to 150,000 distinct CDR3 sequences, 15% to 20% of them singletons, with 2% to 2.5% in the top ten. The source material was PBMCs or a T cell subset sorted from them (not recorded which). The receptors were sampled from an adult woman who had mild COVID-19 (a few samples of this study predate the infection). Cell type and time point are not known.

The chain couples TRBV6-7 to TRBJ1-1; D is unclear. TRBV6-7 is labeled an ORF, and its function is uncertain. This CDR3 is built from 12 residues. The V end was cut by 6 bases, the J end by 7 bases, with 12 bases between. The CDR3 spells CASSQTRSEAFF. As DNA, the CDR3 is TGTGCCAGCAGCCAGACTCGCAGTGAAGCTTTCTTT.

This clonotype has a handful of counts. The V call is TRBV7-2, the J call TRBJ2-7; 9 bases align to TRBD1. V gave up 3 bases and J gave up 1 base; unmatched junction bases: 7. The CDR3 sequence is 16 residues long. In germline, CDR1 is SGHTA, CDR2 FQGNSA. The CDR3 sequence: CASSFGPGQGSYEQYF. The CDR3 region has the DNA TGTGCCAGCAGCTTTGGACCGGGACAGGGATCCTACGAGCAGTACTTC.

This clonotype showed up many times. V is TRBV9 and J is TRBJ2-3, with 7 positions matching TRBD2. Trimming at V came to 4 bases and at J to 4 bases, leaving 3 bases not matched to a gene. This CDR3 spans 13 amino acids. Germline CDR1 SGDLS, CDR2 YYNGEE. The CDR3 here is CASSRTSADTQYF. The DNA for the CDR3 is TGTGCCAGCAGCCGTACTAGCGCAGATACGCAGTATTTT. The full variable domain, rest sourced from reference TRBV9 and TRBJ2-3, is DSGVTQTPKHLITATGQRVTLRCSPRSGDLSVYWYQQSLDQGLQFLIQYYNGEERAKGNILERFSAQQFPDLHSELNLSSLELGDSALYFCASSRTSADTQYFGPGTRLTVL.

The chain carries TRBV3-1 and TRBJ2-1; D may be TRBD2 (5 bases). Per germline, CDR1 LGHDT and CDR2 YNNKEL (reference sequence). Trimming removed 0 bases from V and 5 bases from J, with 8 bases in between. This CDR3 has 14 amino acids. The CDR3 DNA is TGTGCCAGCAGCCAAGACCCGGGAAACAATGAGCAGTTCTTC. Its translation is CASSQDPGNNEQFF.

In this sample, this clonotype turned up a few times. This chain links TRBV7-2 with TRBJ2-1; 9 bases are a match to TRBD2. This CDR3 is 15 amino acids long. CDR1 SGHTA and CDR2 FQGNSA come from the germline V gene. J lost 3 bases, V lost 6 bases, and 6 bases had no gene match. The CDR3 coding sequence is TGTGCCAGCAGTGCGGGAGGGCTATTCTACAATGAGCAGTTCTTC. This gives the protein CASSAGGLFYNEQFF.

This clonotype showed up just a few times. This chain uses TRBV6-5 with TRBJ2-1, with 9 nucleotides matching TRBD2. With 10 bases clipped from V and 7 bases from J, the junction kept 11 bases outside the gene matches. Per the germline V gene, CDR1 is MNHEY and CDR2 is SVGAGI. CDR3 length equals 14 residues. CDR3 coding DNA: TGTGCCACCCGACTAGGACTAGCGTGGAATGAGCAGTTCTTC. Encoded protein: CATRLGLAWNEQFF.

CDR3: CASSPWTDNQPQHF. CDR3 DNA sequence: TGTGCCAGCAGCCCATGGACAGATAATCAGCCCCAGCATTTT. The rearrangement links TRBV3-1 to TRBJ1-5, with a tentative D call TRBD1 (6 bases). Germline loops: CDR1 LGHDT, CDR2 YNNKEL (reference sequence). Deletions cut 4 bases from V and 4 bases from J, with 11 bases between. This CDR3 comprises 14 residues. The full variable domain, completed using reference TRBV3-1 and TRBJ1-5, is DTAVSQTPKYLVTQMGNDKSIKCEQNLGHDTMYWYKQDSKKFLKIMFSYNNKELIINETVPNRFSPKSPDKAHLNLHINSLELGDSAVYFCASSPWTDNQPQHFGDGTRLSIL.

This clonotype was seen many times. V is TRBV5-1 and J is TRBJ2-1, with 10 nucleotides matching TRBD2. This CDR3 contains 16 residues. Germline V gives CDR1 SGHRS, CDR2 YFSETQ. V was pared by 6 bases and J by 2 bases, with 8 bases of the junction left unmatched. The CDR3 DNA sequence: TGCGCCAGCATCGCCGTGAGCGGGAGGGCCTACAATGAGCAGTTCTTC. Amino acids: CASIAVSGRAYNEQFF.

This clonotype was observed at least ten times. The J gene is TRBJ1-3, the V gene TRBV3-1; D not resolved. Germline values: CDR1 LGHDT, CDR2 YNNKEL (reference sequence). V lost 4 bases and J 0 bases, leaving 10 bases between the germline ends. This CDR3 has 15 residues. CDR3 residues: CASSPSATSGNTIYF. CDR3 sequence (DNA): TGTGCCAGCAGCCCCTCGGCCACCTCTGGAAACACCATATATTTT.

The CDR3 DNA is TGCGCCAGCCGCCCATATACGGGACAGGGGGGTGGCTACACCTTC. Amino acid sequence: CASRPYTGQGGGYTF. J is TRBJ1-2 and V is TRBV5-1; TRBD1 agrees at 11 bases. V lost 7 bases and J lost 7; bases outside the gene matches: 12. Germline V gene lookup returns CDR1 SGHRS and CDR2 YFSETQ. This CDR3 is built from 15 residues.

The V and J genes are TRBV12-3 or TRBV12-4 and TRBJ2-5; possibly TRBD1 for D (6 bases). The CDR3 is 13 amino acids. Trimming took 3 bases from V and 4 from J, leaving 9 bases between them. DNA of the CDR3: TGTGCCAGCAGTTTCTACAGGGTAGAGACCCAGTACTTC. This translates into CASSFYRVETQYF.

The chain links TRBV15 to TRBJ2-3; no reliable D call. The V gene lost 2 bases and the J gene lost 2 bases, with 5 bases spanning the gap. The germline V gene encodes CDR1 LNHNV and CDR2 YYDKDF (reference sequence). This CDR3 is built from 13 residues. The DNA for the CDR3 is TGTGCCACCAGCAGACGCATCACAGATACGCAGTATTTT. Its protein is CATSRRITDTQYF.

This rearrangement joins TRBV20-1 to TRBJ1-5; 9 bases line up with TRBD1. The CDR3 is made up of 15 amino acids. Germline CDR1 and CDR2: DFQATT and SNEGSKA (reference sequence). With 0 bases clipped from V and 7 bases from J, the junction kept 7 bases outside the gene matches. DNA for the CDR3: TGCAGTGCTAGAGATTTGGGACAGGGCCCCCAGCCCCAGCATTTT. It codes for CSARDLGQGPQPQHF.

This chain links TRBV12-3 or TRBV12-4 with TRBJ2-3; 7 bases map to TRBD2. The CDR3 runs 15 residues. V shed 3 bases, J shed 3 bases, and the junction held 6 bases outside the gene matches. The CDR3 DNA sequence: TGTGCCAGCAGTTTTTCCCTGGGGGGGACAGATACGCAGTATTTT. This gives the protein CASSFSLGGTDTQYF.

This clonotype was counted ten times or more. The chain links TRBV7-2 to TRBJ2-3; 9 bases match TRBD2. CDR3 length: 16 residues. CDR1 is SGHTA and CDR2 is FQGNSA in the germline V gene. Trimming removed 5 bases from V and 1 base from J; junction bases left unmatched: 7. The CDR3 DNA follows: TGTGCCAGCAGCCTAGGGCCTAGCGGGGGCACAGATACGCAGTATTTT. This translates into CASSLGPSGGTDTQYF.

This chain uses TRBV30 with TRBJ1-4; no definite D call. CDR1 GTSNPN and CDR2 SVGIG come from the germline V gene (reference sequence). CDR3 length: 13 residues. V was clipped by 0 bases and J by 4 bases, with 6 bases between them. The CDR3 DNA sequence: TGTGCCTGGAGTGTCGGGGTTAATGAAAAACTGTTTTTT. Its translation: CAWSVGVNEKLFF.

The V call is TRBV2, the J call TRBJ2-3; 10 bases fit TRBD1. Trimming removed 7 bases from V and 5 bases from J; junction bases left unmatched: 6. The CDR3 is 14 residues long. CDR1 and CDR2 (germline): SNHLY, FYNNEI. The CDR3 coding sequence is TGTGCCAGCAACCCCGGGACAGGGGAAGATACGCAGTATTTT. It yields the protein CASNPGTGEDTQYF.

A remark on this clonotype: One junction end disagrees with the germline gene, perhaps due to a read error. The chain uses TRBV24-1 and TRBJ2-1; 8 bases agree with TRBD1. This CDR3 region has 16 residues. Germline-derived CDR1 and CDR2 are KGHDR and SFDVKD. The CDR3 DNA reads as TGTTCCACCAGTGATAGGAACAGGGGGAGCTACAATGAGCAGTTCTTC. This codes for CSTSDRNRGSYNEQFF.

The chain joins TRBV10-3 to TRBJ2-1; maybe TRBD1 (6 bases). Trimming took 5 bases from V and 5 from J, leaving 13 bases between them. The CDR3 has 14 amino acids. Germline CDR1 ENHRY, CDR2 SYGVKD. The chain's CDR3 is CAISSDSLNNEQFF. The DNA of the CDR3 is TGTGCCATCAGTTCGGACAGCCTCAACAATGAGCAGTTCTTC.

The CDR3 DNA sequence: TGTGCCAGCAGTTTATATTTCGGGGAGCAGTACTTC. Protein: CASSLYFGEQYF. This chain links TRBV12-3 or TRBV12-4 with TRBJ2-7, with unresolved D. CDR3 length equals 12 residues. Between the trimmed V and J ends, which lost 2 bases and 7 bases, there was a span of 9 bases.